These T cell receptor beta chains were read from a single sample in a study of early T cells in non-severe SARS-CoV-2 infection. TCRdb re-derived calls from the 5' RACE reads in MiXCR, one entry per CDR3 protein. The table records some 73,000 distinct CDR3 sequences, over 9.5% of them present only once. The sample consisted of whole blood. These receptors were obtained from an adult who was a healthcare worker with PCR-confirmed SARS-CoV-2 infection or an uninfected control (not recorded which). Each CDR3 is given with its conserved first and last residue. Fields, in order: D gene, V gene, J gene, clone size, CDR3 protein, CDR3 DNA. A D gene is named only where the DNA matches it firmly. Expanded clones get a size class; other rows say once, few or many, or leave the size out.

TRBD1	TRBV20-1	TRBJ2-1	many	CSAREPDRGENEQFF	TGCAGTGCTAGAGAGCCGGACAGGGGGGAGAATGAGCAGTTCTTC
.	TRBV6-1	TRBJ1-2	many	CASSEGIPLGYTF	TGTGCCAGCAGTGAGGGCATTCCCCTAGGCTACACCTTC
.	TRBV5-1	TRBJ2-7	once	CASSLAIWGSSEQYF	TGCGCCAGCAGCTTGGCCATTTGGGGGTCCAGCGAGCAGTACTTC
.	TRBV20-1	TRBJ1-2	few	CSARNREYGYTF	TGCAGTGCTAGAAACAGGGAGTATGGCTACACCTTC
.	TRBV7-3	TRBJ1-2	few	CASSLSGGQTYGYTF	TGTGCCAGCAGCTTAAGTGGGGGGCAAACCTATGGCTACACCTTC
.	TRBV27	TRBJ2-5	.	CASSSFLQRASSQAQYF	TGTGCCAGCAGTTCCTTCCTGCAGAGGGCCTCCTCTCAGGCCCAGTACTTC
TRBD2	TRBV9	TRBJ2-7	.	CASSARGVDEQYF	TGTGCCAGCAGCGCGCGGGGGGTAGACGAGCAGTACTTC
.	TRBV3-1	TRBJ1-1	.	CASSQEGTGTEAFF	TGTGCCAGCAGCCAAGAGGGGACGGGGACTGAAGCTTTCTTT
.	TRBV27	TRBJ1-1	many	CASSLFPNTEAFF	TGTGCCAGCAGTTTATTCCCGAACACTGAAGCTTTCTTT
TRBD1	TRBV7-9	TRBJ1-2	medium-sized	CASSLWTGRHGYTF	TGTGCCAGCAGCTTATGGACAGGGCGACATGGCTACACCTTC
.	TRBV20-1	TRBJ2-3	many	CSATSELTDTQYF	TGCAGTGCTACTAGCGAACTCACAGATACGCAGTATTTT
TRBD2	TRBV7-3	TRBJ2-5	few	CASSRTSGSGQETQYF	TGTGCCAGCAGCAGAACTAGCGGGAGCGGCCAAGAGACCCAGTACTTC
.	TRBV20-1	TRBJ1-2	many	CSARSRTAYGYTF	TGCAGTGCTAGGTCCCGGACAGCCTATGGCTACACCTTC
.	TRBV28	TRBJ2-7	many	CASSYRGISREQYF	TGTGCCAGCAGTTACCGGGGGATATCGAGGGAGCAGTACTTC
TRBD1	TRBV6-6	TRBJ1-6	.	CASSLTGDNSPLHF	TGTGCCAGCAGTTTGACAGGGGATAATTCACCCCTCCACTTT
TRBD1	TRBV7-9	TRBJ2-4	few	CASSLGPTGQNIQYF	TGTGCCAGCAGCTTAGGACCGACAGGGCAAAACATTCAGTACTTC
.	TRBV29-1	TRBJ1-1	.	CSVTWGDGTEAFF	TGCAGCGTAACGTGGGGGGACGGCACTGAAGCTTTCTTT
.	TRBV28	TRBJ2-7	few	CASSLSSLREQYF	TGTGCCAGCAGTTTAAGTAGTTTGCGCGAGCAGTACTTC
.	TRBV28	TRBJ1-4	.	CASSLPGATNEKLFF	TGTGCCAGCAGTCTTCCGGGTGCAACTAATGAAAAACTGTTTTTT
TRBD1	TRBV20-1	TRBJ2-7	.	CSAGDSLSSYEQYF	TGCAGTGCTGGGGACAGTCTCTCGTCCTACGAGCAGTACTTC
TRBD2	TRBV29-1	TRBJ2-4	few	CSSRTSGNNIQYF	TGCAGCTCACGGACTAGCGGGAACAACATTCAGTACTTC
.	TRBV20-1	TRBJ1-6	.	CSASGGARSNSPLHF	TGCAGTGCTAGCGGGGGGGCCAGGTCAAATTCACCCCTCCACTTT
.	TRBV5-1	TRBJ2-5	.	CASSPSWGETQYF	TGCGCCAGCAGTCCCTCTTGGGGGGAGACCCAGTACTTC
.	TRBV29-1	TRBJ2-1	.	CSVGRGNEQFF	TGCAGCGTTGGGAGGGGCAATGAGCAGTTCTTC
.	TRBV29-1	TRBJ2-7	few	CSVEATEGDLSYEQYF	TGCAGCGTTGAAGCGACGGAGGGCGATCTTTCCTACGAGCAGTACTTC
TRBD1	TRBV28	TRBJ2-5	many	CASSLSDRGFETQYF	TGTGCCAGCAGTTTATCAGACAGGGGCTTCGAGACCCAGTACTTC
.	TRBV11-2	TRBJ2-2	many	CAFPQGGELFF	TGTGCCTTCCCCCAAGGCGGGGAGCTGTTTTTT
.	TRBV12-5	TRBJ2-5	few	CASGPTPETQYF	TGTGCTAGTGGGCCTACCCCGGAGACCCAGTACTTC
.	TRBV6-5	TRBJ1-4	few	CASSRPLATNEKLFF	TGTGCCAGCAGCCGTCCCCTGGCAACTAATGAAAAACTGTTTTTT